This entry lists 9 T cell receptor beta chains sequenced from one sample in a study of tissue T cells after allogeneic stem cell transplantation. The assay was immunoSEQ multiplex PCR, and TCRdb's table has in-frame clones only and misses some. The table lists under 9,000 clones, 50% to 55% of them singletons, with around 12% in the top ten. Described time point: mouse harvest day 7 after allogeneic transplant. Each mouse received 10^7 T-cell-depleted marrow cells plus 10^6 splenic CD5+ T cells by tail vein. Sequenced material: lymph node tissue. These receptors all stem from a female BALB/c mouse given C57BL/6 T cells with graft-versus-host disease after an allogeneic hematopoietic cell transplant.

This clone was observed a handful of times. Mouse gene names and germline throughout. The part of the CDR3 DNA that was read is TGTGCCAGCAGTATCAACTGGGGGGATGCTGAGCAGTTC. Amino acid sequence: CASSINWGDAEQF. In full, the CDR3 reads CASSINWGDAEQFF. The chain carries TRBV19 and TRBJ2-1, with 9 bases matching TRBD2. The read ends 1 residue shy of where the CDR3 ends; the end is completed using the germline J gene. The ends lost 2 bases at V and 5 bases at J; junction bases unmatched: 2. Germline V gives CDR1 FNHDT, CDR2 SITEND (reference sequence). The CDR3 extends over 14 amino acids.

Only one count was recorded for this clone. The listed genes are named as in mouse. The CDR3 extends 1 residue past the end of the read, so its final part is completed from the germline J gene. V is TRBV5 and J is TRBJ2-2; no definite D call. The CDR3 sequence is 13 residues long. The germline gives CDR1 LGHNA, CDR2 YNLKQL (reference sequence). The V end lost 2 bases, the J end lost 3 bases, and 4 bases lay between the germline ends. The covered CDR3 bases are TGTGCCAGCAGCCAAACATACACCGGGCAGCTCTAC. As protein: CASSQTYTGQLY. From start to end, the CDR3 is CASSQTYTGQLYF.

About this clone: The genes are named according to mouse. CDR3: CSSSQNPNYAEQFF. CDR3 bases read: TGCTCCAGCAGTCAAAACCCCAACTATGCTGAGCAGTTC. V gene TRBV23 combines with J gene TRBJ2-1. The read is 1 residue too short to cover the CDR3 end, so that end is filled in from the germline J gene. This CDR3 is built from 14 residues. The germline V gene encodes CDR1 KGHTA and CDR2 FQNQQP.

This clone has just a few counts. Gene labels here are mouse ones. With the read ending 1 residue before the CDR3 end, the germline J gene is used to fill in that end. The V call is TRBV5, the J call TRBJ2-1; TRBD1 agrees at 9 bases. Germline V gene data show CDR1 as LGHNA and CDR2 as YNLKQL (reference sequence). CDR3 length: 15 amino acids. The junction had 5 bases not matched to a gene; V was cut back by 4 bases and J by 4 bases. The CDR3 is CASSLRQGGYAEQFF. The CDR3 bases that were read are TGTGCCAGCAGCCTTCGACAGGGGGGGTATGCTGAGCAGTTC.

This clone has only a few counts. Each gene name is a mouse one. The read comes to an end 1 residue before the CDR3 does, leaving the germline J gene to fill in the end. The chain is built from TRBV26 and TRBJ1-3; the D gene is possibly TRBD1 (6 bases). V lost 4 bases to trimming and J lost 1 base, with 8 bases between them. Germline lookup yields CDR1 KGHPV and CDR2 FQNQEV (reference sequence). The CDR3 totals 14 residues. CDR3 DNA, as far as it was read: TGTGCCAGCAGTCGCCAGGGGTCTGGAAATACGCTCTAT. Translated, it gives CASSRQGSGNTLY. The whole CDR3 region reads CASSRQGSGNTLYF.

About this clone: Gene labels here are mouse ones. The read ends 1 residue before the CDR3 terminus; that terminus is restored from the germline J gene. The V and J genes are TRBV13-2 and TRBJ1-4; unclear D gene. V shed 0 bases and J shed 7 bases, with 7 bases lying between them. The length of the CDR3 is 13 residues. Germline lookup yields CDR1 NNHNN and CDR2 SYGAGS (reference sequence). The CDR3 sequence: CASGDARAERLFF. CDR3 DNA, as far as it was read: TGTGCCAGCGGTGATGCAAGGGCCGAAAGATTATTT.

In regard to this clone: The genes and germline here are from mouse. The CDR3 end falls 1 residue outside the read, so it is completed with the germline J gene. This rearrangement joins TRBV5 to TRBJ2-3, with 8 bases matching TRBD1. The V segment lost 4 bases and the J segment 6 bases; nucleotides outside the gene matches: 6. The length of the CDR3 is 14 residues. The germline V gene has CDR1 LGHNA and CDR2 YNLKQL (reference sequence). The sequenced part of the CDR3 DNA is TGTGCCAGCAGCCCGCCGGGACAGGAGGAAACGCTGTAT. Protein sequence: CASSPPGQEETLY. The CDR3, in full, reads CASSPPGQEETLYF.

Points on this clone: Here the gene names and germline are mouse. The part of the CDR3 DNA that was read is TGTGCCAGCACCCCGGGACTGGGGGTCTATGAACAGTAC. It yields the protein CASTPGLGVYEQY. The full CDR3 reads CASTPGLGVYEQYF. The chain carries TRBV15 and TRBJ2-7, with TRBD2 matching over 11 bases. The sequence runs out 1 residue before the end of the CDR3; the remainder is reconstructed from the germline J gene. The germline gives CDR1 SGHND, CDR2 FRSKSL. The CDR3 runs to 14 residues. V shed 7 bases and J 3 bases; nucleotides not matched to a gene: 5.

This clone ranks as medium-sized. Germline and genes: mouse. The read ends 1 residue early relative to the CDR3; the germline J gene fills the gap. The V and J genes are TRBV13-3 and TRBJ2-7; possibly TRBD1 for D (5 bases). Per the germline V gene, CDR1 is NNHDY and CDR2 is SYVADS. This CDR3 spans 11 amino acids. The V end lost 2 bases, the J end lost 6 bases, and 6 bases lay between the germline ends. The CDR3 sequence is CASSDRVEQYF. The part of the CDR3 DNA that was read is TGTGCCAGCAGTGACAGGGTTGAACAGTAC.